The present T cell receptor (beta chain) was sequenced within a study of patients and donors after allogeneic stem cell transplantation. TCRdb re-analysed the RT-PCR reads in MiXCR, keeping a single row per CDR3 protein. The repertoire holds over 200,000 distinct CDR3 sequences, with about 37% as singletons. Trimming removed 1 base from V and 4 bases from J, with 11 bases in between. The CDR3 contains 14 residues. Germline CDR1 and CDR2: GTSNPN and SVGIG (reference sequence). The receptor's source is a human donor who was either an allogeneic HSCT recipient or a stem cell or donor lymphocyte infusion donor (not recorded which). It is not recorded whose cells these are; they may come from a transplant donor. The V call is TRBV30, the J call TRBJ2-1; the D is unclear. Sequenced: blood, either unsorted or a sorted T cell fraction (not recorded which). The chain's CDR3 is CAWSGTGSYNEQFF. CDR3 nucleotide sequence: TGTGCCTGGAGTGGTACCGGTTCGTACAATGAGCAGTTCTTC. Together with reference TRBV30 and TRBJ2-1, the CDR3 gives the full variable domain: SQTIHQWPATLVQPVGSPLSLECTVEGTSNPNLYWYRQAAGRGLQLLFYSVGIGQISSEVPQNLSASRPQDRQFILSSKKLLLSDSGFYLCAWSGTGSYNEQFFGPGTRLTVL.